This entry describes one TCR beta chain. This record belongs to a study of cytomegalovirus exposure and HLA in healthy donors. The PCR employed 60 Vbeta primers together with 13 Jbeta primers. Only in-frame clones appear in the TCRdb table, and some are missing; sequencing was by immunoSEQ multiplex PCR. The sample has 190,000 or so clones; 80% to 85% are singletons. This receptor was obtained from a woman between 45 and 65 years old in good health and CMV-seropositive. Sequencing input: PBMCs.

The CDR3 here is CSVDPGGYNEQFF. The CDR3 coding sequence is TGCAGCGTTGATCCGGGAGGGTACAATGAGCAGTTCTTC. J is TRBJ2-1 and V is TRBV29-1, with 8 bases identical to TRBD2. Germline V gives CDR1 SQVTM, CDR2 ANQGSEA. The CDR3 extends over 13 amino acids. V gave up 3 bases and J gave up 4 bases; unmatched junction bases: 2.